These 21 T cell receptor beta chains came from one sample sequenced in a study of cytomegalovirus exposure and HLA in healthy donors (dated by TCRdb to the late 2010s). Library method: the immunoSEQ multiplex PCR assay. For the multiplex PCR, a mixture combining 60 forward primers for TCR Vbeta segments and 13 reverse primers for TCR Jbeta segments was used. TCRdb re-hosts the immuneACCESS table, in-frame sequences only. Its copies lack some clones; in the studies checked, an unresolved V gene accounts for under half of them, and the cause for the rest is not known. This sample holds about 140,000 clones; approximately 91% were observed only once. Around 0.51% of the sample is taken by the ten largest. Sequences were obtained from PBMCs. The receptor source for this set is a woman between 40 and 50 years old in good health and CMV-seronegative.

The gene calls are TRBV2 and TRBJ2-1; D not resolved. This CDR3 region has 12 residues. Germline V lookup: CDR1 SNHLY, CDR2 FYNNEI. Trimming took off 6 bases at V and 8 bases at J, with 11 bases between the two ends. The CDR3 loop is CASREFNDEQFF. The CDR3 DNA is TGTGCCAGCAGGGAGTTCAACGATGAGCAGTTCTTC.

This chain links TRBV19 with TRBJ2-5; 7 bases line up with TRBD2. Germline lookup yields CDR1 LNHDA and CDR2 SQIVND (reference sequence). The CDR3 has 13 amino acids. J lost 2 bases, V lost 6 bases, and 3 bases had no gene match. The CDR3 region is CASRREGQETQYF. The CDR3 nucleotides read TGTGCCAGTAGGAGGGAGGGTCAAGAGACCCAGTACTTC.

The CDR3 reads CAWRRGQGDRQFF. CDR3 coding DNA: TGTGCCTGGAGGAGGGGACAGGGGGACCGGCAGTTCTTC. This rearrangement joins TRBV30 to TRBJ2-1, with 11 bases fitting TRBD1. V lost 3 bases to trimming and J lost 12 bases; unmatched junction nucleotides: 7. CDR3 length: 13 residues. In germline, CDR1 is GTSNPN, CDR2 SVGIG (reference sequence). The complete variable domain, with remaining parts taken from reference TRBV30 and TRBJ2-1, reads SQTIHQWPATLVQPVGSPLSLECTVEGTSNPNLYWYRQAAGRGLQLLFYSVGIGQISSEVPQNLSASRPQDRQFILSSKKLLLSDSGFYLCAWRRGQGDRQFFGPGTRLTVL.

The rearrangement links TRBV25-1 to TRBJ1-1; D is uncertain. This CDR3 comprises 13 residues. The V end was cut by 7 bases, the J end by 0 bases, with 9 bases between. Per germline, CDR1 MGHDK and CDR2 SYGVNS. The CDR3 nucleotides read TGTGCCAGCACACAGCTAATGAACACTGAAGCTTTCTTT. As protein: CASTQLMNTEAFF. The complete variable domain, with remaining parts taken from reference TRBV25-1 and TRBJ1-1, reads EADIYQTPRYLVIGTGKKITLECSQTMGHDKMYWYQQDPGMELHLIHYSYGVNSTEKGDLSSESTVSRIRTEHFPLTLESARPSHTSQYLCASTQLMNTEAFFGQGTRLTVV.

This chain joins TRBV7-2 and TRBJ1-3, with no clear D. The CDR3 runs to 12 residues. V lost 3 bases and J lost 4, with 4 bases in between. Germline lookup yields CDR1 SGHTA and CDR2 FQGNSA. The CDR3: CASSFQGNTIYF. The CDR3, as DNA: TGTGCCAGCAGCTTCCAAGGAAACACCATATATTTT.

The V gene is TRBV29-1, the J gene TRBJ1-1; D unclear. CDR1 and CDR2 (germline): SQVTM, ANQGSEA. There are 11 residues in the CDR3. Trimming stripped 7 bases from V and 3 bases from J, with 9 bases between. The CDR3 reads CSGRADTEAFF. In DNA form, the CDR3 reads TGCAGCGGGCGGGCGGACACTGAAGCTTTCTTT. Variable domain in full (rest from reference TRBV29-1 and TRBJ1-1): SAVISQKPSRDICQRGTSLTIQCQVDSQVTMMFWYRQQPGQSLTLIATANQGSEATYESGFVIDKFPISRPNLTFSTLTVSNMSPEDSSIYLCSGRADTEAFFGQGTRLTVV.

J is TRBJ2-2 and V is TRBV29-1, with TRBD2 as a possible D gene (6 bases). From germline, CDR1 is SQVTM and CDR2 ANQGSEA. V lost 7 bases and J lost 6, with 15 bases in between. This CDR3 is 13 amino acids long. The CDR3 DNA sequence: TGCAGCGGCCGAAGTACGGGAGCCGGGGAGCTGTTTTTT. It yields the protein CSGRSTGAGELFF.

The V and J genes are TRBV7-2 and TRBJ2-1, with D possibly TRBD1 on 5 matching bases. V was clipped by 6 bases and J by 10 bases, with 13 bases between them. This CDR3 is built from 12 residues. Germline CDR1 SGHTA, CDR2 FQGNSA. The CDR3 sequence is CASRTDSPEQFF. Here the CDR3 DNA reads TGTGCCAGCAGGACTGACAGCCCCGAGCAGTTCTTC.

The V call is TRBV27, the J call TRBJ2-7; D is ambiguous. Germline values: CDR1 MNHEY, CDR2 SMNVEV (reference sequence). Trimming took 2 bases from V and 0 from J, leaving 8 bases between them. This CDR3 region has 14 residues. The CDR3: CASSLLASSYEQYF. Here the CDR3 DNA reads TGTGCCAGCAGTTTACTGGCAAGCTCCTACGAGCAGTACTTC.

The chain couples TRBV7-9 to TRBJ2-7, with TRBD2 identical over 8 bases. The CDR3 covers 16 residues. The germline V gene has CDR1 SEHNR and CDR2 FQNEAQ (reference sequence). The junction had 10 bases not matched to a gene; V was cut back by 4 bases and J by 2 bases. The CDR3 loop reads CASSSTPGLGTYEQYF. The CDR3 DNA reads as TGTGCCAGCAGCTCAACCCCGGGACTAGGGACCTACGAGCAGTACTTC.

This clone turned up a few times. The same CDR3 also results from other DNA sequences found in this sample. The chain has TRBV18 and TRBJ2-1, with 8 bases aligning to TRBD2. This CDR3 contains 16 residues. Germline CDR1 KGHSH, CDR2 LQKENI. V was pared by 6 bases and J by 2 bases, with 9 bases of the junction left unmatched. The CDR3 DNA reads as TGTGCCAGCTCCCCCCCACCAGCGGGGGCCTACAATGAGCAGTTCTTC. Protein: CASSPPPAGAYNEQFF.

The chain combines TRBV27 with TRBJ2-6; tentatively, D is TRBD1 (6 bases). The V gene lost 6 bases and the J gene lost 0 bases, with 9 bases spanning the gap. The V gene's germline CDR1 is MNHEY and CDR2 SMNVEV (reference sequence). This CDR3 is built from 15 residues. Here the CDR3 DNA reads TGTGCCAGCAGCGCGGACAGCTCTGGGGCCAACGTCCTGACTTTC. Its protein product is CASSADSSGANVLTF.

The chain is built from TRBV28 and TRBJ1-2, with 8 bases identical to TRBD1. The V and J ends lost 4 bases and 5 bases, in that order; junction bases with no gene match: 6. Germline lookup yields CDR1 MDHEN and CDR2 SYDVKM. This CDR3 spans 14 amino acids. CDR3 residues: CASSSQGGVYGYTF. The CDR3 DNA reads TGTGCCAGCAGTTCACAGGGGGGGGTATATGGCTACACCTTC.

The chain is built from TRBV6-1 and TRBJ2-5; D possibly corresponds to TRBD1 (5 bases). Germline assignment: CDR1 MNHNS and CDR2 SASEGT. V was trimmed by 6 bases and J by 1 base, leaving 9 bases between them. The CDR3 runs 13 residues. CDR3 in DNA: TGTGCCAGCAGAGTGACAGTCCAAGAGACCCAGTACTTC. This gives the protein CASRVTVQETQYF.

V usage is TRBV4-2 and J usage is TRBJ2-2, with 13 bases that match TRBD2. Per germline, CDR1 LGHNA and CDR2 YNFKEQ. V dropped 4 bases and J dropped 4; count of bases not matched to a gene: 12. This CDR3 is 19 amino acids long. The DNA for the CDR3 is TGTGCCAGCAGCCCGATGGGGGGACTAGCGGGACTGGGCACCGGGGAGCTGTTTTTT. Translated, it gives CASSPMGGLAGLGTGELFF.

This chain links TRBV9 with TRBJ2-3, with a weak D call TRBD2 (5 bases). Trimming removed 3 bases at V and 2 bases at J, with 10 bases between. CDR1 is SGDLS, CDR2 YYNGEE, per germline. CDR3 length: 14 residues. The DNA for the CDR3 is TGTGCCAGCAGCGACGGACTCCTCACAGATACGCAGTATTTT. It is translated as CASSDGLLTDTQYF.

This clone was seen a handful of times. The genes are TRBV7-6 and TRBJ2-2, with 10 bases identical to TRBD2. The CDR3 is 18 amino acids. V trimming: 1 base; J trimming: 0 bases; junction bases outside the gene matches: 5. In germline, CDR1 is SGHVS, CDR2 FNYEAQ. CDR3: CASSLVLAGATNTGELFF. The CDR3 DNA is TGTGCCAGCAGCTTAGTGCTAGCGGGGGCGACGAACACCGGGGAGCTGTTTTTT.

The chain links TRBV7-9 to TRBJ1-1; possible D gene TRBD1, 5 bases. The length of the CDR3 is 12 residues. Germline V CDR1 and CDR2: SEHNR, FQNEAQ (reference sequence). Trimming shortened V by 2 bases and J by 7 bases, and 8 bases separated the two germline ends. The CDR3 bases are TGTGCCAGCAGCTTATCGGGGGTTGAAGCTTTCTTT. Amino acids: CASSLSGVEAFF.

Regarding this clone: The germline gene is not matched at one end of the junction; a read error may be the cause. The rearrangement joins TRBV7-9 to TRBJ2-2; possibly TRBD1 for D (7 bases). CDR1 and CDR2 (germline): SEHNR, FQNEAQ (reference sequence). The length of the CDR3 is 14 residues. The CDR3 loop is CSSSFRGEYGELFF. CDR3 nucleotide sequence: TGTTCCAGCAGCTTCAGGGGGGAGTACGGGGAGCTGTTTTTT.

The chain employs TRBV7-2 and TRBJ2-1, with 9 bases matching TRBD2. The length of the CDR3 is 16 residues. J gave up 0 bases and V 5 bases, and 5 bases lay outside the gene matches. Germline CDR1 reads SGHTA; CDR2 reads FQGNSA. The CDR3 spells CASSLHSGSSYNEQFF. The CDR3 coding sequence is TGTGCCAGCAGCCTCCATAGCGGGAGCTCCTACAATGAGCAGTTCTTC. Using reference TRBV7-2 and TRBJ2-1 for the parts outside the CDR3, the full variable domain is GAGVSQSPSNKVTEKGKDVELRCDPISGHTALYWYRQSLGQGLEFLIYFQGNSAPDKSGLPSDRFSAERTGGSVSTLTIQRTQQEDSAVYLCASSLHSGSSYNEQFFGPGTRLTVL.

V usage is TRBV5-1 and J usage is TRBJ2-3; 9 bases agree with TRBD2. This CDR3 is 16 amino acids long. V gave up 0 bases and J gave up 0 bases; unmatched junction bases: 2. The V gene's germline CDR1 is SGHRS and CDR2 YFSETQ. CDR3 sequence reads: CASSLVAGASTDTQYF. DNA for the CDR3: TGCGCCAGCAGCTTGGTAGCGGGAGCTAGCACAGATACGCAGTATTTT. Based on the CDR3 plus reference TRBV5-1 and TRBJ2-3, the full variable domain is KAGVTQTPRYLIKTRGQQVTLSCSPISGHRSVSWYQQTPGQGLQFLFEYFSETQRNKGNFPGRFSGRQFSNSRSEMNVSTLELGDSALYLCASSLVAGASTDTQYFGPGTRLTVL.